The entry that follows covers one T cell receptor beta chain sequence. This record belongs to a study of T cell changes during pregnancy in multiple sclerosis. After removal of 6 bases from V and 1 base from J, the junction contained 5 bases not matched to a gene. In germline, CDR1 is MNHEY, CDR2 SMNVEV (reference sequence). This CDR3 contains 14 residues. The method was immunoSEQ multiplex PCR; TCRdb's version includes in-frame clones alone and lacks a portion of them. Altogether some 28,000 clones are present, about 92% being singletons, with the ten largest covering approximately 0.39%. This receptor was obtained from a female donor with multiple sclerosis, enrolled in a pregnancy study. This chain joins TRBV27 and TRBJ1-2; 7 positions agree with TRBD1. Material: CD4+ T cells from peripheral blood mononuclear cells, obtained after pregnancy. The CDR3 DNA follows: TGTGCCAGCAGCAGGGGGATTAATAACTATGGCTACACCTTC. It translates to CASSRGINNYGYTF.